The rows below give T cell receptor beta chains drawn from one sample of a study of early stage breast cancer tumors. Generated by immunoSEQ multiplex PCR, the TCRdb table keeps only in-frame clones and is missing some. The sample has some 75,000 clones, roughly 80% seen once. Sequences were obtained from blood. The receptor set was obtained from a person between 55 and 69 years old with breast cancer. CDR3s include the opening cysteine and the closing phenylalanine or tryptophan. A D gene is named only where the DNA matches it firmly. Size tells how often a clone was seen (once, few, many) or the class of an expanded clone, and some rows leave it out.

15	-	TRBV11-2	-	TRBJ1-3	CASSDWGRSGNTIYF	TGTGCCAGCAGCGACTGGGGCAGGTCTGGAAACACCATATATTTT
15	-	TRBV28	-	TRBJ1-4	CASTRMTVLNEKLFF	TGTGCCAGCACCCGGATGACAGTCTTAAATGAAAAACTGTTTTTT
16	-	TRBV10-3	TRBD2	TRBJ2-1	CAISEPSGGVHNEQFF	TGTGCCATCAGTGAGCCATCCGGGGGGGTCCACAATGAGCAGTTCTTC
15	few	TRBV11-3	TRBD2	TRBJ2-1	CASSQGGLAGAEQFF	TGTGCCAGCAGCCAAGGAGGGCTAGCGGGAGCTGAGCAGTTCTTC
14	few	TRBV13	-	TRBJ1-3	CASSLGGSGNTIYF	TGTGCCAGCAGCTTAGGGGGATCTGGAAACACCATATATTTT
12	-	TRBV11-2	-	TRBJ2-3	CASSFGTDTQYF	TGTGCCAGCAGCTTCGGCACAGATACGCAGTATTTT
15	-	TRBV29-1	-	TRBJ1-2	CSVAPKGGPVYGYTF	TGCAGCGTTGCCCCTAAGGGGGGACCTGTCTATGGCTACACCTTC
11	-	TRBV29-1	-	TRBJ2-7	CSVDTGYEQYF	TGCAGCGTGGACACAGGGTACGAGCAGTACTTC
15	-	TRBV28	-	TRBJ2-7	CASSQLAETGYEQYF	TGTGCCAGCAGTCAGTTAGCGGAGACTGGCTACGAGCAGTACTTC
16	-	TRBV28	-	TRBJ2-4	CASSPNETGLKNIQYF	TGTGCCAGCAGTCCGAACGAGACAGGACTAAAAAACATTCAGTACTTC
16	-	TRBV25-1	-	TRBJ1-3	CASTLGTSGSGNTIYF	TGTGCCAGCACCCTTGGGACATCTGGATCTGGAAACACCATATATTTT
12	-	TRBV6-5	-	TRBJ1-1	CASSSTTGGTFF	TGTGCCAGCAGTTCGACGACAGGAGGGACTTTCTTT
14	-	TRBV5-1	-	TRBJ2-2	CASGDTGGTGELFF	TGCGCCAGTGGGGACACCGGTGGAACCGGGGAGCTGTTTTTT
13	-	TRBV7-2	-	TRBJ2-1	CASSLSRGSRAFF	TGTGCCAGCAGCTTATCCCGGGGGTCCCGAGCGTTCTTC
13	-	TRBV4-1	TRBD1	TRBJ2-5	CASSPTGVKTQYF	TGCGCCAGCAGCCCGACAGGGGTGAAGACCCAGTACTTC
16	-	TRBV19	TRBD2	TRBJ2-5	CASSIYAGGSQETQYF	TGTGCCAGTAGTATTTACGCGGGAGGGTCCCAAGAGACCCAGTACTTC
14	-	TRBV11-2	-	TRBJ2-3	CASSLMTSHDTQYF	TGTGCCAGCAGTCTGATGACTAGTCATGATACGCAGTATTTT
16	-	TRBV11-1	-	TRBJ2-7	CASSPLFGGSPYEQYF	TGTGCCAGCAGCCCCCTGTTCGGGGGTTCCCCCTACGAGCAGTACTTC
13	-	TRBV6-5	-	TRBJ2-5	CASSRGHQETQYF	TGTGCCAGCAGCCGGGGGCACCAAGAGACCCAGTACTTC
12	-	TRBV19	-	TRBJ2-2	CASSRLAGELFF	TGTGCCAGTAGTCGTTTAGCCGGGGAGCTGTTTTTT
13	few	TRBV9	-	TRBJ1-1	CASSVEMNTEAFF	TGTGCCAGCAGCGTAGAAATGAACACTGAAGCTTTCTTT
13	-	TRBV2	-	TRBJ1-6	CASSLGAILSLHF	TGTGCCAGCAGCCTCGGGGCCATTCTTTCACTCCACTTT
17	-	TRBV5-1	TRBD2	TRBJ2-1	CASSLGPGLAGGNEQFF	TGCGCCAGCAGCTTGGGACCGGGACTAGCGGGAGGCAATGAGCAGTTCTTC
14	-	TRBV28	-	TRBJ1-5	CASTSAEGWQPQHF	TGTGCCAGCACTTCGGCTGAGGGATGGCAGCCCCAGCATTTT
14	-	TRBV7-2	-	TRBJ2-5	CASSLLAGTETQYF	TGTGCCAGCAGCTTACTTGCAGGGACAGAGACCCAGTACTTC
16	-	TRBV7-8	TRBD1	TRBJ1-2	CASSLVPSTGGRGYTF	TGTGCCAGCAGCTTAGTCCCCTCGACAGGGGGCAGAGGCTACACCTTC
17	-	TRBV4-2	TRBD1	TRBJ1-1	CASSQAGTGARGGEAFF	TGTGCCAGCAGCCAAGCCGGGACAGGAGCCAGGGGCGGTGAAGCTTTCTTT
16	-	TRBV19	TRBD2	TRBJ2-1	CASSIYPGGVYNEQFF	TGTGCCAGTAGTATTTATCCGGGGGGGGTGTACAATGAGCAGTTCTTC
15	-	TRBV7-7	-	TRBJ2-5	CASSLERSTQETQYF	TGTGCTAGCAGCTTAGAACGGTCCACCCAAGAGACCCAGTACTTC